This TCR beta chain was recorded in a study of identical twins. This clonotype turned up a few times. V trimming: 0 bases; J trimming: 6 bases; junction bases outside the gene matches: 9. Germline V lookup: CDR1 DFQATT, CDR2 SNEGSKA (reference sequence). This CDR3 comprises 15 residues. A single record per CDR3 protein comes from TCRdb applying MiXCR to the 5' RACE reads. This repertoire shows roughly 690,000 distinct CDR3 sequences, 21% found once; its top ten account for about 4.3%. This same sample was also part of a study on T cells expressing NK-cell markers. That source adds: An anti-gamma-delta TCR antibody was added in several experiments. It restricted sorting to alpha-beta TCR-expressing T cells. Top CD8+ clonotypes included the dominant CD3+CD56+NKG2C+ clonotypes in 6 or 7 donors. These same clonotypes (in several donors) also led the CD3+CD56-NKG2C+ fraction.

The source material was PBMCs. The receptor comes from a woman between 18 and 30 years old in good health. The gene calls are TRBV20-1 and TRBJ1-2, with TRBD1 identical over 8 bases. CDR3: CSAREPTGDRHGYTF. DNA for the CDR3: TGCAGTGCTAGAGAACCGACAGGGGATAGACATGGCTACACCTTC.